One and the same sample provided the 14 T cell receptor beta chains below, sequenced in a study of chemoradiotherapy in HPV16-positive cancers. The method was immunoSEQ multiplex PCR; TCRdb's version includes in-frame clones alone and lacks a portion of them. The profile shows 3,600 or so clones, more than 65% of them singletons. The sample in question was tumor tissue, obtained from a patient who underwent chemoradiotherapy. The receptors stem from a human donor with HPV-associated anogenital cancer.

This clone was seen a few times. The chain uses TRBV28 and TRBJ2-4, with a possible D match to TRBD2 (6 bases). This CDR3 comprises 16 residues. Germline CDR1 is MDHEN and CDR2 is SYDVKM. Trimming removed 0 bases at V and 5 bases at J, with 14 bases between. The CDR3 DNA follows: TGTGCCAGCAGTTTATGGGGGGAAGGAGGGGAAAACATTCAGTACTTC. This gives the protein CASSLWGEGGENIQYF.

CDR3 in DNA: TGTGCCAGCAGTACCGGGCCCCCACAGGGATCCTACGAGCAGTACTTC. Translated, it gives CASSTGPPQGSYEQYF. The chain has TRBV28 and TRBJ2-7; weak D call: TRBD1 (6 bases). V lost 5 bases to trimming and J lost 1 base, with 18 bases between them. The CDR3 is 16 amino acids. CDR1 and CDR2 from the germline V gene are MDHEN and SYDVKM.

This clone was recorded only once. The chain couples TRBV19 to TRBJ2-7; 9 positions match TRBD1. V shed 5 bases, J shed 9 bases, and the junction held 5 bases outside the gene matches. CDR1 LNHDA and CDR2 SQIVND come from the germline V gene (reference sequence). The CDR3 is made up of 12 amino acids. In nucleotides, the CDR3 is TGTGCCAGTAGTGGGACAGGGACGGGGCAGTACTTC. Translated, it gives CASSGTGTGQYF.

V usage is TRBV7-2 and J usage is TRBJ2-5, with unresolved D. The ends were cut back, 1 base at V and 4 bases at J, with 16 bases in the middle. Germline V gene lookup returns CDR1 SGHTA and CDR2 FQGNSA. The CDR3 loop spans 16 amino acids. DNA of the CDR3: TGTGCCAGCAGCTTAGGAACCAGTGGGGTCGGAGAGACCCAGTACTTC. Protein: CASSLGTSGVGETQYF. Filled out from reference TRBV7-2 and TRBJ2-5, the complete variable domain reads GAGVSQSPSNKVTEKGKDVELRCDPISGHTALYWYRQSLGQGLEFLIYFQGNSAPDKSGLPSDRFSAERTGGSVSTLTIQRTQQEDSAVYLCASSLGTSGVGETQYFGPGTRLLVL.

V gene TRBV19 combines with J gene TRBJ2-2; TRBD2 matches at 13 bases. Germline V gives CDR1 LNHDA, CDR2 SQIVND (reference sequence). Trimming cost V 3 bases and J 3 bases; bases outside gene matches: 7. The CDR3 sequence is 18 residues long. CDR3 loop: CASSIKGLAGTYTGELFF. CDR3 bases: TGTGCCAGTAGTATCAAGGGACTAGCGGGGACTTACACCGGGGAGCTGTTTTTT.

The chain has TRBV7-6 and TRBJ1-2, with TRBD1 as a possible D gene (5 bases). The CDR3 consists of 15 residues. CDR1 and CDR2 (germline): SGHVS, FNYEAQ. V was trimmed by 4 bases and J by 6 bases, leaving 18 bases between them. The CDR3 loop reads CASSSRALGNHGYTF. DNA for the CDR3: TGTGCCAGCAGCTCCAGGGCCCTGGGGAACCATGGCTACACCTTC.

This clone was picked up a small number of times. The V call is TRBV2, the J call TRBJ1-2; D possibly corresponds to TRBD1 (5 bases). The germline V gene has CDR1 SNHLY and CDR2 FYNNEI. The CDR3 consists of 14 residues. Trimming removed 4 bases from V and 0 bases from J, with 9 bases in between. The CDR3 here is CASSVQETNYGYTF. The CDR3 DNA follows: TGTGCCAGCAGTGTACAGGAGACTAACTATGGCTACACCTTC.

This clone was seen more than once but under ten times. The chain couples TRBV6-5 to TRBJ2-5, with a weak D call TRBD2 (6 bases). V lost 0 bases to trimming and J lost 3 bases, with 14 bases between them. This CDR3 has 16 amino acids. The germline V gene has CDR1 MNHEY and CDR2 SVGAGI. CDR3 bases: TGTGCCAGCAGTTACTCGGAGGGGCAAGGGGAAGAGACCCAGTACTTC. The encoded protein is CASSYSEGQGEETQYF.

The chain is built from TRBV2 and TRBJ2-1; possibly TRBD2 for D (6 bases). CDR1 is SNHLY, CDR2 FYNNEI, per germline. Trimming removed 7 bases from V and 8 bases from J, with 21 bases in between. The CDR3 runs 15 residues. CDR3 sequence: CASIRAGTPGDEQFF. The CDR3 DNA reads TGTGCCAGCATAAGAGCCGGGACTCCCGGCGATGAGCAGTTCTTC.

J is TRBJ1-4 and V is TRBV7-2; D remains ambiguous. V shed 3 bases and J shed 0 bases, with 8 bases lying between them. The CDR3 has 15 amino acids. Germline-derived CDR1 and CDR2 are SGHTA and FQGNSA. The chain's CDR3 is CASSFGSSTNEKLFF. CDR3 DNA sequence: TGTGCCAGCAGCTTCGGGTCTTCAACTAATGAAAAACTGTTTTTT.

The V call is TRBV5-1, the J call TRBJ2-2; D ambiguous. The ends were cut back, 1 base at V and 9 bases at J, with 10 bases in the middle. CDR1 is SGHRS and CDR2 is YFSETQ in the germline V gene. The CDR3 is 13 amino acids. CDR3: CASSLTDGRELFF. CDR3 DNA sequence: TGCGCCAGCAGCTTGACGGACGGTAGGGAGCTGTTTTTT.

The sample holds one count of this clone. This CDR3 is CATSPSGRYHEQYF. DNA of the CDR3: TGTGCCACCAGCCCTAGCGGGAGGTACCACGAGCAGTACTTC. The chain carries TRBV15 and TRBJ2-7, with TRBD2 identical over 11 bases. Germline V gene sequence: CDR1 LNHNV, CDR2 YYDKDF (reference sequence). Germline trimming cut 5 bases from V and 5 bases from J; bases unmatched to any gene: 5. This CDR3 is built from 14 residues.

This sequence joins TRBV2 and TRBJ1-2, with D tentatively TRBD1 (6 bases). Deletions cut 5 bases from V and 3 bases from J, with 13 bases between. Germline V gene sequence: CDR1 SNHLY, CDR2 FYNNEI. This CDR3 has 14 residues. The chain's CDR3 is CASSQGQGDYGYTF. Here the CDR3 DNA reads TGTGCCAGCAGTCAGGGACAAGGGGACTATGGCTACACCTTC.

The J gene is TRBJ1-2, the V gene TRBV29-1; no clear D gene. Germline lookup yields CDR1 SQVTM and CDR2 ANQGSEA. V dropped 5 bases and J dropped 0 bases, with 13 bases sitting between them. This CDR3 has 14 amino acids. This CDR3 is CSVPDMLANYGYTF. CDR3 DNA: TGCAGCGTTCCAGACATGTTAGCTAACTATGGCTACACCTTC.